Listed here are 14 T cell receptor beta chains from one sample, sequenced in a study of response to subunit inactivated influenza vaccine. One entry per CDR3 protein, called by TCRdb with MiXCR from the RT-PCR reads. The sample lists 500,000 to 600,000 distinct CDR3 sequences; about 7.6% were seen once. The specimen was PBMCs from blood, collected less than 30 months after vaccination. These receptor sequences come from a man aged 50 to 69 who received an inactivated influenza vaccine.

The chain has TRBV2 and TRBJ2-7; D is unresolved. CDR3 length: 13 amino acids. The V end was cut by 3 bases, the J end by 0 bases, with 6 bases between. Germline V gene sequence: CDR1 SNHLY, CDR2 FYNNEI. CDR3 residues: CASSDSNSYEQYF. The CDR3 bases are TGTGCCAGCAGTGACTCGAACTCCTACGAGCAGTACTTC.

This clonotype was picked up a small number of times. This chain links TRBV15 with TRBJ2-3; D gene uncertain. Per germline, CDR1 LNHNV and CDR2 YYDKDF (reference sequence). The CDR3 runs 14 residues. V was trimmed by 0 bases and J by 1 base, leaving 5 bases between them. This CDR3 is CATSRDWGTDTQYF. The CDR3 nucleotides read TGTGCCACCAGCAGAGATTGGGGCACAGATACGCAGTATTTT.

V and J are TRBV7-9 and TRBJ1-2; D remains ambiguous. Germline assignment: CDR1 SEHNR and CDR2 FQNEAQ (reference sequence). There are 14 residues in the CDR3. V lost 3 bases, J lost 4 bases, and 12 bases lay in between. The DNA for the CDR3 is TGTGCCAGCAGCTTCCGGACGGCTTTCTATGGCTACACCTTC. It specifies CASSFRTAFYGYTF.

This clonotype was counted at least ten times. This sequence joins TRBV20-1 and TRBJ2-4, with TRBD1 identical over 7 bases. The CDR3 totals 14 residues. Looked up from germline, CDR1 is DFQATT and CDR2 is SNEGSKA (reference sequence). The ends lost 6 bases at V and 6 bases at J; junction bases unmatched: 11. The CDR3 region is CSAPQGDPGNIQYF. CDR3 DNA sequence: TGCAGTGCCCCTCAGGGGGACCCGGGAAACATTCAGTACTTC.

This clonotype has more than one count but fewer than ten. V gene TRBV6-1 combines with J gene TRBJ1-6; D gene ambiguous. V lost 5 bases and J lost 3, with 2 bases in between. This CDR3 contains 12 residues. Looked up from germline, CDR1 is MNHNS and CDR2 is SASEGT. The CDR3 is CASSIYNSPLHF. The CDR3 nucleotides are TGTGCCAGCAGTATCTATAATTCACCCCTCCACTTT.

This clonotype was seen more than once but under ten times. V usage is TRBV20-1 and J usage is TRBJ2-3, with a possible D match to TRBD2 (6 bases). Trimming took off 0 bases at V and 6 bases at J, with 10 bases between the two ends. CDR3 size: 13 residues. The germline CDR1 and CDR2 sequences are DFQATT and SNEGSKA (reference sequence). Here the CDR3 reads CSARDGGRDTQYF. The CDR3 nucleotides are TGCAGTGCTAGAGATGGGGGGAGGGATACGCAGTATTTT.

The chain employs TRBV27 and TRBJ2-5; 9 nucleotides match TRBD2. V gave up 3 bases and J gave up 5 bases; unmatched junction bases: 7. The germline gives CDR1 MNHEY, CDR2 SMNVEV (reference sequence). The CDR3 totals 15 residues. CDR3 sequence (DNA): TGTGCCAGCAGTTTTGGTAGCGGGGGTTTGGAGACCCAGTACTTC. It codes for CASSFGSGGLETQYF.

The rearrangement joins TRBV29-1 to TRBJ2-1, with 10 bases aligning to TRBD1. The CDR3 length is 15 residues. Per germline, CDR1 SQVTM and CDR2 ANQGSEA. Germline trimming cut 7 bases from V and 3 bases from J; bases unmatched to any gene: 9. The CDR3: CSARTGTGVYNEQFF. Written as DNA, the CDR3 is TGCAGCGCACGTACCGGGACAGGGGTCTACAATGAGCAGTTCTTC.

Concerning this clonotype: Given a much more abundant clone one base away, this may be a read error. The gene calls are TRBV12-3 or TRBV12-4 and TRBJ2-1; TRBD2 matches at 8 bases. This CDR3 has 16 residues. The trim removed 3 bases at V and 0 bases at J, leaving 4 bases unmatched. The chain's CDR3 is CASSFGLAISYNEQFF. As DNA, the CDR3 is TGTGCCAGCAGTTTTGGACTAGCCATCTCCTACAATGAGCAGTTCTTC.

In this sample, this clonotype turned up a few times. This sequence joins TRBV7-8 and TRBJ2-5; D perhaps matches TRBD2 (6 bases). V dropped 2 bases and J dropped 5 bases, with 15 bases sitting between them. The CDR3 is 15 amino acids. Germline loops: CDR1 SGHVS, CDR2 FQNEAQ. The DNA of the CDR3 is TGTGCCAGCAGCTTATCGGAGGGATTGTTGGAGACCCAGTACTTC. Translation: CASSLSEGLLETQYF. Filled out from reference TRBV7-8 and TRBJ2-5, the complete variable domain reads GAGVSQSPRYKVAKRGQDVALRCDPISGHVSLFWYQQALGQGPEFLTYFQNEAQLDKSGLPSDRFFAERPEGSVSTLKIQRTQQEDSAVYLCASSLSEGLLETQYFGPGTRLLVL.

This clonotype was recorded at least ten times. This sequence joins TRBV5-1 and TRBJ2-7, with TRBD2 matching 13 bases. Trimming at V came to 2 bases and at J to 5 bases, leaving 4 bases not matched to a gene. The CDR3 sequence is 15 residues long. The germline V gene encodes CDR1 SGHRS and CDR2 YFSETQ. Here the CDR3 DNA reads TGCGCCAGCAGCTTATCCGGGACTAGCGGGAACGAGCAGTACTTC. Its protein is CASSLSGTSGNEQYF.

Ten or more counts support this clonotype. The chain carries TRBV6-2 or TRBV6-3 and TRBJ2-5, with a possible D match to TRBD2 (6 bases). CDR3 length: 14 amino acids. The germline CDR1 and CDR2 sequences are MNHEY and SVGEGT. Trimming stripped 2 bases from V and 7 bases from J, with 14 bases between. CDR3 sequence (DNA): TGTGCCAGCAGTTACGGGACTGCAGGAGGGACCCAGTACTTC. Translated, it gives CASSYGTAGGTQYF.

J is TRBJ1-5 and V is TRBV6-2 or TRBV6-3, with 7 bases matching TRBD1. This CDR3 region has 16 residues. The trim removed 6 bases at V and 1 base at J, leaving 9 bases unmatched. CDR1 and CDR2 from the germline V gene are MNHEY and SVGEGT. CDR3 protein: CASRRGRGGSNQPQHF. The CDR3 region has the DNA TGTGCCAGCAGGAGGGGGCGCGGCGGGAGCAATCAGCCCCAGCATTTT.

The chain combines TRBV4-1 with TRBJ2-7; no firm D call. This CDR3 spans 15 amino acids. CDR1 and CDR2 (germline): MGHRA, YSYEKL. Trimming took 3 bases from V and 0 from J, leaving 12 bases between them. CDR3 residues: CASSHQDASSYEQYF. In DNA, the CDR3 is TGCGCCAGCAGCCATCAAGACGCGAGCTCCTACGAGCAGTACTTC.